Below are 19 T cell receptor beta chains sequenced from a single sample in a study of blood T cells in healthy people across ages. A J-beta primer mix and a sample-barcoded 5' primer were used in a second PCR of roughly 6 to 11 cycles. Via MiXCR, TCRdb re-called the 5' RACE reads, giving one row per CDR3 protein. Found here are 1.5 million to 2 million distinct CDR3 sequences, around half of them singletons; the top ten hold roughly 2%. The sample was blood. Receptors were obtained from a woman in her thirties or forties in good health.

The rearrangement joins TRBV28 to TRBJ1-5, with a tentative D call TRBD1 (6 bases). Germline V gene sequence: CDR1 MDHEN, CDR2 SYDVKM. The CDR3 totals 13 residues. Trimming took 3 bases from V and 9 from J, leaving 12 bases between them. CDR3 residues: CASSLGQGTPQHF. The DNA for the CDR3 is TGTGCCAGCAGTTTGGGACAAGGGACGCCCCAGCATTTT.

This clonotype was seen only once. The genes are TRBV6-2 or TRBV6-3 and TRBJ1-5; a possible D gene is TRBD1 (5 bases). The CDR3 contains 15 residues. V lost 6 bases and J 12 bases, leaving 24 bases between the germline ends. CDR1 is MNHEY, CDR2 SVGEGT, per germline. CDR3 nucleotide sequence: TGTGCCAGCAGCCTAAAGGGACCCATGTCGAGGGGCCAGCATTTT. Translating it yields CASSLKGPMSRGQHF.

The chain combines TRBV6-2 or TRBV6-3 with TRBJ2-3, with 8 bases identical to TRBD2. The germline CDR1 and CDR2 sequences are MNHEY and SVGEGT. The CDR3 runs to 15 residues. V gave up 7 bases and J gave up 0 bases; unmatched junction bases: 6. The CDR3 bases are TGTGCCAGCACCAAACGGGGGGGAAGCACAGATACGCAGTATTTT. It specifies CASTKRGGSTDTQYF.

This chain connects TRBV11-3 to TRBJ2-1, with 9 positions matching TRBD2. Germline lookup yields CDR1 SGHNT and CDR2 YENEEA. There are 13 residues in the CDR3. Trimming cost V 4 bases and J 12 bases; bases outside gene matches: 7. CDR3 nucleotides: TGTGCCAGCAGCTCTCCTAGCGGGGATACGCAGTTCTTC. This sequence encodes CASSSPSGDTQFF.

The chain couples TRBV28 to TRBJ2-7; no clear D. Trimming removed 8 bases from V and 2 bases from J, with 13 bases in between. This CDR3 has 13 amino acids. Germline-derived CDR1 and CDR2 are MDHEN and SYDVKM. This CDR3 is CASESSPTYEQYF. The CDR3 DNA sequence: TGTGCCAGCGAGTCCTCCCCCACCTACGAGCAGTACTTC.

The genes are TRBV5-6 and TRBJ2-4; no clear D gene. Trimming stripped 4 bases from V and 2 bases from J, with 7 bases between. Germline-derived CDR1 and CDR2 are SGHDT and YYEEEE. The CDR3 spans 13 residues. In DNA form, the CDR3 reads TGTGCCAGCAGCCCGAAATCCAAAAACATTCAGTACTTC. Protein: CASSPKSKNIQYF.

This clonotype has a handful of counts. The genes are TRBV18 and TRBJ2-4; D ambiguous. Looked up from germline, CDR1 is KGHSH and CDR2 is LQKENI. Trimming cost V 8 bases and J 0 bases, with 11 bases left between them. The CDR3 runs to 14 residues. The CDR3 region is CASSPEIAKNIQYF. The DNA of the CDR3 is TGTGCCAGCAGCCCTGAAATAGCCAAAAACATTCAGTACTTC.

This chain links TRBV9 with TRBJ1-6, with 9 bases lining up with TRBD1. CDR1 and CDR2 from the germline V gene are SGDLS and YYNGEE. The CDR3 runs 15 residues. J gave up 5 bases and V 1 base, and 1 base lay outside the gene matches. In DNA, the CDR3 is TGTGCCAGCAGCGTACGGGACAGGGATAATTCACCCCTCCACTTT. Protein sequence: CASSVRDRDNSPLHF.

This clonotype was seen a single time. The V call is TRBV27, the J call TRBJ1-2, with D unclear. V lost 6 bases and J 3 bases, leaving 14 bases between the germline ends. Germline V gene data show CDR1 as MNHEY and CDR2 as SMNVEV (reference sequence). This CDR3 has 14 amino acids. CDR3 loop: CASSPSRPDYGYTF. DNA for the CDR3: TGTGCCAGCAGCCCCAGTAGACCCGACTATGGCTACACCTTC.

This clonotype turned up a few times. As DNA, the CDR3 is TGCGCCAGCAGTGAGTCGCGTACAGATACGCAGTATTTT. Its protein product is CASSESRTDTQYF. The chain couples TRBV10-2 to TRBJ2-3; no reliable D call. Per germline, CDR1 WSHSY and CDR2 SAAADI. Trimming removed 0 bases from V and 3 bases from J, with 4 bases in between. This CDR3 is 13 amino acids long.

The gene calls are TRBV5-1 and TRBJ2-7, with TRBD1 matching over 7 bases. Germline V gene data show CDR1 as SGHRS and CDR2 as YFSETQ. Trimming removed 5 bases from V and 2 bases from J; junction bases left unmatched: 7. This CDR3 region has 14 residues. The DNA of the CDR3 is TGCGCCAGCAGGCAACAGGGGACCACCTACGAGCAGTACTTC. Translated: CASRQQGTTYEQYF.

This clonotype appeared a few times. The V call is TRBV28, the J call TRBJ2-7; D possibly matches TRBD1 or TRBD2 (5 bases each). This CDR3 is built from 13 residues. Germline V lookup: CDR1 MDHEN, CDR2 SYDVKM. Trimming stripped 6 bases from V and 7 bases from J, with 16 bases between. The CDR3 protein is CASRGDQLREQYF. In nucleotides, the CDR3 is TGTGCCAGCAGAGGGGACCAGCTAAGGGAGCAGTACTTC.

The chain recombines TRBV25-1 with TRBJ2-3; the D gene could be TRBD1 or TRBD2 (6 bases each). V was trimmed by 4 bases and J by 2 bases, leaving 13 bases between them. Germline-derived CDR1 and CDR2 are MGHDK and SYGVNS. The CDR3 consists of 15 residues. The CDR3 protein is CASSGVRGLTDTQYF. CDR3 bases: TGTGCCAGCAGTGGAGTCCGGGGGCTCACAGATACGCAGTATTTT.

This clonotype was detected a few times. The chain is built from TRBV5-1 and TRBJ2-6, with TRBD1 as a possible D gene (6 bases). The V gene lost 3 bases and the J gene lost 0 bases, with 31 bases spanning the gap. Per the germline V gene, CDR1 is SGHRS and CDR2 is YFSETQ. The CDR3 is 23 residues long. The CDR3 sequence is CASSSVPIPITGPLNSGANVLTF. The CDR3 DNA reads as TGCGCCAGCAGCTCCGTTCCCATTCCGATAACAGGGCCGCTTAACTCTGGGGCCAACGTCCTGACTTTC.

V gene TRBV9 combines with J gene TRBJ2-1, with a tentative D call TRBD2 (5 bases). TRBJ2-7 explains the end of the DNA better; the J call may be wrong. The CDR3 is 10 amino acids. Germline loops: CDR1 SGDLS, CDR2 YYNGEE. The CDR3 region is CASGLNEQYF. Here the CDR3 DNA reads TGTGCCAGCGGACTCAATGAGCAGTACTTC.

This sequence joins TRBV12-3 or TRBV12-4 and TRBJ2-4; D is perhaps TRBD2 (5 bases). The CDR3 has 16 residues. V shed 1 base and J shed 3 bases, with 13 bases lying between them. The chain's CDR3 is CASSLVARAGKNIQYF. For the CDR3, the DNA is TGTGCCAGCAGTTTAGTGGCCCGCGCGGGCAAAAACATTCAGTACTTC.

This rearrangement joins TRBV29-1 to TRBJ2-3; weak D call: TRBD2 (6 bases). The CDR3 runs to 14 residues. Between the trimmed V and J ends, which lost 8 bases and 0 bases, there was a span of 15 bases. Germline CDR1 is SQVTM and CDR2 is ANQGSEA. DNA of the CDR3: TGCAGCCATTCGGGACTTGGTAGCACAGATACGCAGTATTTT. Amino acids: CSHSGLGSTDTQYF.

The chain carries TRBV4-3 and TRBJ2-5, with D tentatively TRBD1 (5 bases). Germline CDR1 LGHNA, CDR2 YSLEER. Trimming removed 3 bases from V and 11 bases from J, with 22 bases in between. The CDR3 runs to 15 residues. In DNA form, the CDR3 reads TGCGCCAGCAGCCAGGACCCAGGTTGGGGCGGTGAGCAGTACTTC. Its protein product is CASSQDPGWGGEQYF.

This clonotype was detected only a few times. The rearrangement links TRBV3-1 to TRBJ2-3; possibly TRBD1 for D (7 bases). The ends were cut back, 0 bases at V and 0 bases at J, with 10 bases in the middle. The CDR3 consists of 16 residues. Germline V gene data show CDR1 as LGHDT and CDR2 as YNNKEL (reference sequence). The CDR3 here is CASSQEEGASTDTQYF. Written as DNA, the CDR3 is TGTGCCAGCAGCCAAGAGGAGGGGGCAAGCACAGATACGCAGTATTTT.